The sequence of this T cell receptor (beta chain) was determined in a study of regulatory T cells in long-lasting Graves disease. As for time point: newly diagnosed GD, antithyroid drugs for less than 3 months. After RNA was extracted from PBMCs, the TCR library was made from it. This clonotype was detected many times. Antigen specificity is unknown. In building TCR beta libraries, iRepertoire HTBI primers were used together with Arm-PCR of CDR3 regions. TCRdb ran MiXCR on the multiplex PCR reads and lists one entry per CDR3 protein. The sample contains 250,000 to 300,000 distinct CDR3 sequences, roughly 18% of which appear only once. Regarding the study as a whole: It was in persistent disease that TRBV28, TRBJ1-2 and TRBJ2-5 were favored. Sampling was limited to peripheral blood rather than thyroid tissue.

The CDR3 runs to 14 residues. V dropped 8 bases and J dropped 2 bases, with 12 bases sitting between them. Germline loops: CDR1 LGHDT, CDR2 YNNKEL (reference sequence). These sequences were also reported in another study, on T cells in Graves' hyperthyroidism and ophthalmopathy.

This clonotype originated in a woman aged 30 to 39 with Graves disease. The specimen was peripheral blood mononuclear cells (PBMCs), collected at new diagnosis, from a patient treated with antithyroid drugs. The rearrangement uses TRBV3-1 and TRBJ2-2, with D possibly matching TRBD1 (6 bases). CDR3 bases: TGTGCCAGCGAACAGGGATCCAACACCGGGGAGCTGTTTTTT. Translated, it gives CASEQGSNTGELFF.